The T cell receptor (beta chain) described here comes from a study of identical twins (dated by TCRdb to about 2016). With respect to the entire study: To test whether fetal clonotypes persist, the study used deep sequencing on TCR alpha and beta repertoires from monozygotic twins, unrelated adults of various ages, and cord blood. To rule out contamination, the twin experiments were replicated at different times with different library preparation protocols.

V is clipped by 2 bases and J by 4 bases, and the sequence between their germline boundaries is 17 bases long. The CDR3 runs 16 amino acids, cysteine and phenylalanine included. Only CDR3 DNA is held: 48 bases, read in frame from base 1. CDR1 and CDR2, looked up from the germline V gene, are MNHEY and SVGAGI. Libraries were made using 5' RACE. Sequencing instrument: Illumina HiSeq 2000. A universal primer binding site was added through template switching, and the final cDNA carried a unique molecular identifier so that TCR cDNA molecules could be counted accurately. First-strand cDNA for TCR alpha and beta chains was synthesized from specific primers in the conserved constant-segment region. To control for contamination, each cDNA library was double barcoded with a SMART-Mk sample barcode plus Illumina barcodes. TruSeq adapter sequences and Illumina sample barcodes were added in two successive PCR steps. The Illumina HiSeq platform was used with custom primers to sequence TCR alpha and beta cDNA libraries. As for the authors' bioinformatics: Unique molecular identifiers were extracted from raw reads with MiGEC, and CDR3 positions were determined with MiXCR. Recombination models were inferred per individual with the repgenHMM and IGoR tools using an EM algorithm. The tcR package in R was used for shared clonotype analysis, with sharing normalized by the product of cloneset sizes. To study raw recombination free of thymic and clonal selection effects, out-of-frame nonproductive sequences were analyzed. TCRdb took the public reads, trimmed them with fastp at Q25, ran MiXCR for clone calling and kept in-frame beta chains. When rows share a CDR3 protein, they turn into one entry using the most common DNA and genes. TCRdb's processing, not the authors', yielded these V and J calls. Here the sample has 1.5 million to 2 million distinct CDR3 sequences; around 29% occur a single time. The ten largest account for about 0.25% of the sample.

Study-level results and caveats: Zero-insertion analyses could be partly confounded by invariant T cells such as MAIT and iNKT, although diverse VJ usage argued against such confounding for most clonotypes. Because the same donors could not be followed over many years, conclusions were based on cross-sectional statistical analysis. Out-of-frame TCR alpha sequences shared between twins showed an excess of low generation-probability sequences compared with coincidental sharing between unrelated individuals. A weaker excess of twin sharing was found in beta out-of-frame sequences because the signal-to-noise ratio was lowered by fewer shared sequences. Out-of-frame TCR alpha sharing in monozygotic twins was systematically underestimated by recombination models, whereas sharing between unrelated individuals was in agreement with the recombination models. Abundant cord blood beta clonotypes carried fewer insertions; young adult naive repertoires showed a weaker similar trend, while memory repertoires showed none.

This clonotype was observed once. The specificity of this receptor is unknown. One base away there is no much larger clone; base qualities are not given. All donors were healthy Caucasians. This receptor was taken from a newborn girl in good health. The chain joins TRBV6-5 to TRBJ2-5; the D gene is perhaps TRBD1, from 6 matching bases. The specimen sequenced was cord blood. The DNA sequence is TGTGCCAGCAGTTACACCGGGACACTGCCTTCAGAGACCCAGTACTTC. Its translation is CASSYTGTLPSETQYF.